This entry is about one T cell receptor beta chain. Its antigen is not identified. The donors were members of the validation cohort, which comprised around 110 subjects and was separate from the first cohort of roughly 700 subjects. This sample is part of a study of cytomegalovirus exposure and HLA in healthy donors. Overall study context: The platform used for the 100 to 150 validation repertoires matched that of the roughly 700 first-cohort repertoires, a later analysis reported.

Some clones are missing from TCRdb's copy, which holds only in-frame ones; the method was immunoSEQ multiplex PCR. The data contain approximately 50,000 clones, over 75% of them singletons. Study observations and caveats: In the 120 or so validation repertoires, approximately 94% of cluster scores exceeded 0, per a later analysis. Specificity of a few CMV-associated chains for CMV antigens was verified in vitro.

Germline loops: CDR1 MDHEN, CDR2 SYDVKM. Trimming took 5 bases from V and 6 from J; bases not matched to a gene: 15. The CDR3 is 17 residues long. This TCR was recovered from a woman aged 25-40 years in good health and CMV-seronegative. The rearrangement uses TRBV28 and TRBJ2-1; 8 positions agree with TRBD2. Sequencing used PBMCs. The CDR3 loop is CASSPGLGLVKSNEQFF. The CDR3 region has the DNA TGTGCCAGCAGTCCCGGACTGGGACTAGTTAAGTCCAATGAGCAGTTCTTC.